This T cell receptor (beta chain) was identified in a study of T cells in Graves' hyperthyroidism and ophthalmopathy. Researchers amplified the TCR beta CDR3 regions from RNA transcripts. With the HTBI primer set, the TCR CDR3 went through a first round of RT-PCR. In TCRdb, the multiplex PCR reads were re-called with MiXCR into one record per CDR3 protein. Of about 250,000 distinct CDR3 sequences listed, over 20% are singletons. Trimming took 6 bases from V and 3 from J; bases not matched to a gene: 7. The CDR3 has 14 amino acids. Germline values: CDR1 MNHEY, CDR2 SMNVEV (reference sequence). Sequenced material: blood. The V gene is TRBV27, the J gene TRBJ1-2; 7 bases align to TRBD1. The source of this sequence is a man younger than 45 with Graves' ophthalmopathy. The CDR3: CASSRDRAYYGYTF. The CDR3, as DNA: TGTGCCAGCAGCCGGGACAGAGCATACTATGGCTACACCTTC.